The 26 T cell receptor beta chains given below trace back to one sample, sequenced in a study of control samples from healthy donors and cancer patients. The table came from immunoSEQ multiplex PCR; TCRdb's copy has only in-frame clones and leaves some out. Counted here are 75,000 to 90,000 clones, approximately 86% occurring once; the ten biggest clones make up over 20%. The sequenced sample consisted of blood. These receptors were collected from a man aged 30 to 45 in good health.

In its sample, this clone was seen once. CDR3 sequence reads: CASSPGQAHNQPQHF. Here the CDR3 DNA reads TGTGCCAGTAGTCCCGGACAGGCGCACAATCAGCCCCAGCATTTT. The chain combines TRBV19 with TRBJ1-5; TRBD1 agrees at 7 bases. CDR3 size: 15 residues. Germline V gene lookup returns CDR1 LNHDA and CDR2 SQIVND (reference sequence). Trimming at V came to 5 bases and at J to 3 bases, leaving 7 bases not matched to a gene.

The chain couples TRBV3-1 (or the pseudogene TRBV3-2) to TRBJ2-3; 11 bases are a match to TRBD2. Per the germline V gene, CDR1 is LGHDT and CDR2 is YNNKEL (reference sequence). With 3 bases clipped from V and 1 base from J, the junction kept 9 bases outside the gene matches. CDR3 length equals 18 residues. CDR3 sequence (DNA): TGTGCCAGCAGCCATGGGGGGACTAGCGGTATTCGCACAGATACGCAGTATTTT. It codes for CASSHGGTSGIRTDTQYF.

V is TRBV11-2 and J is TRBJ1-1; unclear D gene. Trimming cost V 5 bases and J 0 bases, with 10 bases left between them. CDR1 is SGHAT and CDR2 is FQNNGV in the germline V gene. The CDR3 has 14 residues. CDR3 sequence reads: CASSLLLLNTEAFF. The CDR3 bases are TGTGCCAGCAGCCTACTCCTTTTGAACACTGAAGCTTTCTTT.

This sequence joins TRBV5-1 and TRBJ1-5; TRBD1 matches 10 bases. Trimming at V came to 4 bases and at J to 0 bases, leaving 4 bases not matched to a gene. The CDR3 covers 16 residues. Per germline, CDR1 SGHRS and CDR2 YFSETQ. For the CDR3, the DNA is TGCGCCAGCAGCATTGGGACAGGGGATAGCAATCAGCCCCAGCATTTT. Translating it yields CASSIGTGDSNQPQHF.

V gene TRBV5-5 combines with J gene TRBJ2-5, with 11 nucleotides matching TRBD1. With V trimmed by 4 bases and J by 6 bases, 11 bases remained unmatched. Germline V lookup: CDR1 SGHKS, CDR2 YYEKEE (reference sequence). CDR3 length: 16 residues. CDR3 amino acids: CASSLLPGQGVKTQYF. The CDR3 bases are TGTGCCAGCAGCCTTCTCCCGGGACAGGGGGTAAAGACCCAGTACTTC. The variable domain in full, with the rest retrieved from reference TRBV5-5 and TRBJ2-5, is DAGVTQSPTHLIKTRGQQVTLRCSPISGHKSVSWYQQVLGQGPQFIFQYYEKEERGRGNFPDRFSARQFPNYSSELNVNALLLGDSALYLCASSLLPGQGVKTQYFGPGTRLLVL.

The V call is TRBV12-5, the J call TRBJ1-5, with TRBD1 matching 7 bases. This CDR3 contains 16 residues. From germline, CDR1 is LGHNT and CDR2 FRNRAP. With V trimmed by 0 bases and J by 6 bases, 8 bases remained unmatched. Written as DNA, the CDR3 is TGTGCTAGTGGTTTGGTTGGTTCAGGGGGAGGTCAGCCCCAGCATTTT. This sequence encodes CASGLVGSGGGQPQHF.

The rearrangement links TRBV24-1 to TRBJ2-2; tentative D call: TRBD1 (5 bases). From germline, CDR1 is KGHDR and CDR2 SFDVKD. Deletions cut 7 bases from V and 5 bases from J, with 13 bases between. The CDR3 totals 14 residues. The CDR3 sequence is CATRGRESTGELFF. The CDR3, as DNA: TGTGCCACCAGAGGCAGGGAATCGACCGGGGAGCTGTTTTTT.

The chain couples TRBV18 to TRBJ1-2, with D perhaps matching TRBD1 (6 bases). V was pared by 1 base and J by 3 bases, with 15 bases between. The CDR3 runs 16 residues. Germline lookup yields CDR1 KGHSH and CDR2 LQKENI. As DNA, the CDR3 is TGTGCCAGCTCACCACTCCCAGGGGCCGCGGACTATGGCTACACCTTC. This sequence encodes CASSPLPGAADYGYTF.

The gene calls are TRBV25-1 and TRBJ1-6; weak D call: TRBD1 (5 bases). The germline V and J ends were trimmed by 4 bases and 6 bases, with 13 bases remaining between them. The CDR3 length is 15 residues. The germline CDR1 and CDR2 sequences are MGHDK and SYGVNS. This CDR3 is CASSVGTGFNSPLHF. CDR3 DNA: TGTGCCAGCAGTGTTGGGACTGGGTTTAATTCACCCCTCCACTTT.

The V call is TRBV19, the J call TRBJ1-6, with D maybe TRBD1 (5 bases). Germline V gene sequence: CDR1 LNHDA, CDR2 SQIVND (reference sequence). V was trimmed by 5 bases and J by 4 bases, leaving 9 bases between them. The CDR3 contains 14 residues. Written as DNA, the CDR3 is TGTGCCAGTAGTCAGGGATTTTATAATTCACCCCTCCACTTT. Its translation is CASSQGFYNSPLHF.

V is TRBV3-1 (or the pseudogene TRBV3-2) and J is TRBJ1-1; 10 nucleotides agree with TRBD1. With 5 bases clipped from V and 6 bases from J, the junction kept 6 bases outside the gene matches. In germline, CDR1 is LGHDT, CDR2 YNNKEL (reference sequence). CDR3 length: 14 amino acids. The DNA for the CDR3 is TGTGCCAGCAGCTCCCGGGACAGGGGAGCTGAAGCTTTCTTT. Translation: CASSSRDRGAEAFF.

V is TRBV2 and J is TRBJ1-5, with a possible D match to TRBD1 (6 bases). This CDR3 spans 14 amino acids. Germline values: CDR1 SNHLY, CDR2 FYNNEI. V was trimmed by 4 bases and J by 3 bases, leaving 10 bases between them. The CDR3 DNA reads as TGTGCCAGCAGTGGGCAGGGGAACAATCAGCCCCAGCATTTT. Protein product: CASSGQGNNQPQHF. The full variable domain, rest sourced from reference TRBV2 and TRBJ1-5, is EPEVTQTPSHQVTQMGQEVILRCVPISNHLYFYWYRQILGQKVEFLVSFYNNEISEKSEIFDDQFSVERPDGSNFTLKIRSTKLEDSAMYFCASSGQGNNQPQHFGDGTRLSIL.

V and J are TRBV10-2 and TRBJ2-7; 9 bases line up with TRBD1. Germline-derived CDR1 and CDR2 are WSHSY and SAAADI. Germline trimming cut 3 bases from V and 7 bases from J; bases unmatched to any gene: 10. The CDR3 extends over 15 amino acids. Here the CDR3 DNA reads TGCGCCAGCAGTGACAGAGGGACAGGGTTGGGGGAGCAGTACGTC. It specifies CASSDRGTGLGEQYV.

The chain has TRBV4-2 and TRBJ1-4; the match to TRBD1 covers 11 bases. Germline V gene sequence: CDR1 LGHNA, CDR2 YNFKEQ. Trimming took 0 bases from V and 7 from J; bases not matched to a gene: 1. The CDR3 sequence is 15 residues long. The CDR3 nucleotides are TGTGCCAGCAGCCAAGACGGGACAGGGGGTGAAAAACTGTTTTTT. This translates into CASSQDGTGGEKLFF.

Only a few counts were recorded for this clone. This chain links TRBV24-1 with TRBJ1-1; TRBD1 is a possible D gene (5 bases). CDR1 and CDR2 (germline): KGHDR, SFDVKD. The germline V and J ends were trimmed by 4 bases and 6 bases, with 20 bases remaining between them. The CDR3 has 16 amino acids. The CDR3 DNA is TGTGCCACCAGTGACCGCCCAAATCAGGGTCGGGCTGAAGCTTTCTTT. It encodes CATSDRPNQGRAEAFF.

The chain recombines TRBV12-2 with TRBJ2-4; no check of the table's D call, TRBD1, against the DNA was made. TRBV12-2 constitutes a pseudogene. The CDR3 length is 20 residues. The CDR3 loop reads CASRLAVKPPRVTAKNIQYF. In nucleotides, the CDR3 is TGTGCAAGTCGCTTAGCGGTTAAACCACCCAGGGTTACGGCCAAAAACATTCAGTACTTC.

The chain recombines TRBV11-2 with TRBJ1-5; no firm D call. Trimming took off 6 bases at V and 6 bases at J, with 12 bases between the two ends. Germline CDR1 SGHAT, CDR2 FQNNGV. This CDR3 has 13 amino acids. This chain's CDR3 is CASSGLPGQPQHF. CDR3 sequence (DNA): TGTGCCAGCAGTGGGTTACCGGGTCAGCCCCAGCATTTT. The full variable domain, its missing parts supplied by reference TRBV11-2 and TRBJ1-5, is EAGVAQSPRYKIIEKRQSVAFWCNPISGHATLYWYQQILGQGPKLLIQFQNNGVVDDSQLPKDRFSAERLKGVDSTLKIQPAKLEDSAVYLCASSGLPGQPQHFGDGTRLSIL.

The rearrangement uses TRBV7-9 and TRBJ2-3; 10 nucleotides align to TRBD2. This CDR3 region has 15 residues. The germline gives CDR1 SEHNR, CDR2 FQNEAQ (reference sequence). The junction had 1 base not matched to a gene; V was cut back by 3 bases and J by 1 base. For the CDR3, the DNA is TGTGCCAGCAGCTTGGGGACTAGCGGCACAGATACGCAGTATTTT. Protein product: CASSLGTSGTDTQYF.

This rearrangement joins TRBV3-1 (or the pseudogene TRBV3-2) to TRBJ2-1; 7 bases are a match to TRBD2. The trim removed 0 bases at V and 15 bases at J, leaving 17 bases unmatched. The CDR3 sequence is 16 residues long. Germline CDR1 is LGHDT and CDR2 is YNNKEL (reference sequence). The CDR3 sequence is CASSQEQAATGGGRFF. The DNA of the CDR3 is TGTGCCAGCAGCCAAGAACAAGCGGCGACTGGGGGGGGACGGTTCTTC.

The genes are TRBV12-5 and TRBJ2-1; 11 bases map to TRBD2. CDR3 length equals 12 residues. The germline CDR1 and CDR2 sequences are LGHNT and FRNRAP. With V trimmed by 5 bases and J by 12 bases, 3 bases remained unmatched. CDR3 nucleotide sequence: TGTGCTAGTGGTCTGGGGACTAGCGGGCAGTTCTTC. Amino acid sequence: CASGLGTSGQFF.

The genes are TRBV7-2 and TRBJ2-5; D is uncertain. Trimming shortened V by 4 bases and J by 5 bases, and 8 bases separated the two germline ends. This CDR3 contains 12 residues. Germline CDR1 and CDR2: SGHTA and FQGNSA. The CDR3 nucleotides are TGTGCCAGCAGCTCCCCCCGGGAGACCCAGTACTTC. Its protein product is CASSSPRETQYF.

This rearrangement joins TRBV2 to TRBJ2-7; 9 bases map to TRBD2. CDR1 is SNHLY, CDR2 FYNNEI, per germline. Germline trimming cut 5 bases from V and 3 bases from J; bases unmatched to any gene: 17. This CDR3 contains 18 residues. The CDR3 region is CASSLFGLASLFYYEQYF. CDR3 nucleotide sequence: TGTGCCAGCAGTCTGTTTGGACTAGCGAGCCTCTTTTACTACGAGCAGTACTTC.

The chain couples TRBV7-2 to TRBJ2-2; no definite D call. The germline gives CDR1 SGHTA, CDR2 FQGNSA. This CDR3 contains 13 residues. Trimming took 5 bases from V and 10 from J, leaving 14 bases between them. The CDR3 protein is CASSAQPDQELFF. CDR3 in DNA: TGTGCCAGCAGCGCACAACCCGACCAGGAGCTGTTTTTT.

This chain connects TRBV27 to TRBJ2-2, with TRBD2 identical over 9 bases. The trim removed 6 bases at V and 8 bases at J, leaving 16 bases unmatched. Germline values: CDR1 MNHEY, CDR2 SMNVEV (reference sequence). The CDR3 covers 17 residues. CDR3: CASRGRGSGGPIGELFF. The CDR3 nucleotides are TGTGCCAGCAGGGGGCGGGGTAGCGGGGGCCCGATAGGGGAGCTGTTTTTT.

This chain links TRBV5-6 with TRBJ2-2, with D maybe TRBD2 (5 bases). This CDR3 region has 16 residues. CDR1 is SGHDT, CDR2 YYEEEE, per germline. Trimming removed 4 bases at V and 7 bases at J, with 20 bases between. The CDR3 here is CASSPGVRVRIGELFF. For the CDR3, the DNA is TGTGCCAGCAGCCCTGGGGTGCGGGTGAGGATCGGGGAGCTGTTTTTT.

V usage is TRBV4-1 and J usage is TRBJ2-3; D is possibly TRBD1 or TRBD2 (5 bases each). The length of the CDR3 is 19 residues. Trimming pared 0 bases from V and 2 bases from J, leaving 21 bases between. The germline gives CDR1 MGHRA, CDR2 YSYEKL. Here the CDR3 reads CASSQEAGMVGANTDTQYF. CDR3 bases: TGCGCCAGCAGCCAAGAGGCGGGTATGGTCGGGGCGAACACAGATACGCAGTATTTT.